Listed below are T cell receptor beta chains from one sample, sequenced in a study of CD8+CD57+ T cells in acquired aplastic anemia. TCRdb re-analysed the reads in MiXCR, keeping a single row per CDR3 protein. The repertoire holds 80,000 or so distinct CDR3 sequences, with about 70% as singletons. Sequences were obtained from sorted CD4+, CD8+, or CD8+CD57+ T cells (not recorded which) from PBMCs. Every receptor here comes from a human donor with aplastic anemia. The CDR3 runs from the conserved cysteine through the conserved F or W. The D gene is left open where the match is weak. Expanded clones are given a class, and other clones once, few, many or no size at all.

>NA|14|TRBD1|TRBJ1-4|TRBV9
CASSVGQGAEKLFF
TGTGCCAGCAGCGTGGGACAGGGTGCGGAAAAACTGTTTTTT
>NA|16|TRBD1|TRBJ2-2|TRBV24-1
CATSDPGTGGTGELFF
TGTGCCACCAGTGACCCCGGGACAGGGGGTACCGGGGAGCTGTTTTTT
>NA|16|TRBD2|TRBJ2-5|TRBV7-8
CASSFGLAGGTETQYF
TGTGCCAGCAGCTTTGGACTAGCGGGAGGGACAGAGACCCAGTACTTC
>NA|15|TRBD1|TRBJ1-5|TRBV2
CASREQGIGNQPQHF
TGTGCCAGCAGAGAACAGGGGATCGGCAATCAGCCCCAGCATTTT
>NA|15|NA|TRBJ2-7|TRBV25-1
CASSERQGPSYEQYF
TGCGCCAGCAGTGAACGGCAGGGGCCTTCCTACGAGCAGTACTTC
>NA|15|NA|TRBJ2-5|TRBV7-9
CASSVAPGVAETQYF
TGTGCCAGCAGCGTAGCCCCAGGGGTCGCAGAGACCCAGTACTTC
>few|13|NA|TRBJ2-3|TRBV7-9
CASSPIRTDTQYF
TGTGCCAGCAGCCCGATACGCACAGATACGCAGTATTTT
>once|16|NA|TRBJ2-7|TRBV24-1
CATSEATGVGGYEQYF
TGTGCCACCAGTGAGGCGACGGGGGTTGGGGGCTACGAGCAGTACTTC
>NA|17|TRBD2|TRBJ2-5|TRBV15
CATSSPGLAGKAETQYF
TGTGCCACCAGCAGCCCGGGGCTAGCGGGGAAGGCGGAGACCCAGTACTTC
>few|13|TRBD1|TRBJ2-7|TRBV7-8
CASSLGQLYEQYF
TGTGCCAGCAGCTTGGGACAGCTCTACGAGCAGTACTTC
>few|15|NA|TRBJ2-5|TRBV24-1
CATSGTPGQEETQYF
TGTGCCACCAGTGGAACTCCGGGACAAGAAGAGACCCAGTACTTC
>NA|13|TRBD1|TRBJ1-2|TRBV19
CASNRGYNYGYTF
TGTGCCAGTAACAGGGGGTATAACTATGGCTACACCTTC
>NA|15|NA|TRBJ2-7|TRBV10-3
CAISDYDRTPYEQYF
TGTGCCATCAGTGACTACGACAGGACTCCCTACGAGCAGTACTTC
>NA|16|TRBD1|TRBJ2-7|TRBV5-6
CASSLNRDRRLNEQYF
TGTGCCAGCAGCTTGAACCGGGACAGGAGGCTGAACGAGCAGTACTTC
>once|13|NA|TRBJ1-3|TRBV5-6
CASSFGSGSTIYF
TGTGCCAGCAGCTTTGGCTCTGGAAGCACCATATATTTT
>NA|12|NA|TRBJ2-7|TRBV10-3
CAIRGDSYEQYF
TGTGCCATCAGGGGAGACTCCTACGAGCAGTACTTC
>NA|12|NA|TRBJ2-7|TRBV29-1
CSVRGLDYEQYF
TGCAGCGTTCGGGGGCTAGACTACGAGCAGTACTTC
>NA|18|TRBD2|TRBJ2-1|TRBV15
CATSRDGGLAYTYNEQFF
TGTGCCACCAGCAGAGATGGGGGACTAGCCTACACCTACAATGAGCAGTTCTTC
>NA|16|NA|TRBJ2-3|TRBV9
CASSVAEAGHTDTQYF
TGTGCCAGCAGCGTAGCTGAAGCGGGACACACAGATACGCAGTATTTT
>few|16|TRBD2|TRBJ2-3|TRBV29-1
CSVRLAGSSSTDTQYF
TGCAGCGTTAGACTAGCGGGTTCTTCTAGCACAGATACGCAGTATTTT
>NA|14|NA|TRBJ1-3|TRBV14
CASSQFNEENTIYF
TGTGCCAGCAGCCAATTCAACGAGGAGAACACCATATATTTT
>NA|12|NA|TRBJ1-1|TRBV19
CASSIGGLEAFF
TGTGCCAGTAGTATAGGGGGGTTGGAAGCTTTCTTT
>many|14|TRBD2|TRBJ2-1|TRBV19
CASSPLAGVDEQFF
TGTGCCAGTAGCCCACTAGCGGGAGTTGATGAGCAGTTCTTC
>few|16|NA|TRBJ2-7|TRBV10-2
CASSELSGVTAYEQYF
TGCGCCAGCAGTGAGTTGAGCGGAGTAACTGCCTACGAGCAGTACTTC
>few|15|TRBD1|TRBJ2-7|TRBV20-1
CSAETGTGGSYEQYF
TGCAGTGCTGAGACGGGGACAGGGGGGTCCTACGAGCAGTACTTC
>NA|15|NA|TRBJ2-7|TRBV19
CATSRKGDSSYEQYF
TGTGCCACATCTAGGAAGGGCGACAGCTCCTACGAGCAGTACTTC
>NA|10|NA|TRBJ2-2|TRBV19
CASLGGELFF
TGTGCCAGTCTCGGCGGGGAGCTGTTTTTT
>NA|12|NA|TRBJ2-3|TRBV20-1
CSARILTDTQYF
TGCAGTGCTAGAATCCTCACAGATACGCAGTATTTT
>NA|11|NA|TRBJ2-3|TRBV6-7
CASSYKGTQYF
TGTGCCAGCAGTTACAAAGGTACGCAGTATTTT
>NA|15|NA|TRBJ2-1|TRBV4-2
CASSRSLVLYNEQFF
TGTGCCAGCAGCCGGTCACTAGTGCTTTACAATGAGCAGTTCTTC
>few|13|TRBD1|TRBJ2-3|TRBV10-3
CAARTGVTDTQYF
TGTGCCGCCAGGACAGGGGTCACAGATACGCAGTATTTT
>NA|15|TRBD1|TRBJ2-3|TRBV19
CASDAGQGFTDTQYF
TGTGCCAGTGACGCTGGACAGGGTTTTACAGATACGCAGTATTTT
>NA|15|TRBD1|TRBJ2-5|TRBV7-3
CASSSGTGGWETQYF
TGTGCCAGCAGCTCCGGGACAGGGGGTTGGGAGACCCAGTACTTC
>NA|16|NA|TRBJ2-7|TRBV10-3
CAIREGPGQSGYEQYF
TGCGCCATCCGTGAGGGGCCGGGACAATCAGGCTACGAGCAGTACTTC
>NA|15|NA|TRBJ2-5|TRBV16
CASSQPDRRQETQYF
TGTGCCAGCAGCCAACCCGACAGGCGGCAAGAGACCCAGTACTTC
>once|18|NA|TRBJ2-1|TRBV18
CASSPSPERVQKYNEQFF
TGTGCCAGCTCACCGTCTCCGGAGCGGGTGCAAAAGTACAATGAGCAGTTCTTC
>NA|13|NA|TRBJ2-2|TRBV29-1
CSVVIMGSGELFF
TGCAGCGTTGTTATCATGGGGTCCGGGGAGCTGTTTTTT
>NA|14|NA|TRBJ1-5|TRBV19
CASSMEGLGQPQHF
TGTGCCAGTAGTATGGAGGGGCTCGGTCAGCCCCAGCATTTT
>once|14|NA|TRBJ1-5|TRBV20-1
CSARDPWSNQPQHF
TGCAGTGCAAGGGACCCTTGGAGCAATCAGCCCCAGCATTTT
>once|13|TRBD1|TRBJ1-5|TRBV7-9
CASSQTGNQPQHF
TGTGCCAGCAGCCAGACAGGGAATCAGCCCCAGCATTTT
>NA|15|TRBD1|TRBJ1-1|TRBV10-3
CAISDRTGRVTEAFF
TGTGCCATCAGTGACCGGACAGGGCGAGTCACTGAAGCTTTCTTT
>NA|13|NA|TRBJ2-7|TRBV29-1
CSVRVTGGYEQCF
TGCAGCGTTCGTGTGACAGGCGGCTACGAGCAGTGCTTC
>NA|12|TRBD1|TRBJ2-3|TRBV20-1
CSAGQGTDTQYF
TGCAGTGCGGGACAGGGGACGGATACGCAGTATTTT
>NA|13|TRBD1|TRBJ2-7|TRBV12-5
CASGSDRGYEQYF
TGTGCTAGTGGTTCGGACAGGGGCTACGAGCAGTACTTC
>many|15|TRBD2|TRBJ2-1|TRBV4-1
CASSPSASGLNEQFF
TGCGCCAGCAGCCCCTCGGCTAGCGGCCTCAATGAGCAGTTCTTC
>NA|14|TRBD1|TRBJ1-2|TRBV19
CASSHRDRIAGYTF
TGTGCCAGTAGTCATCGGGACAGGATTGCTGGCTACACCTTC
>NA|16|NA|TRBJ2-1|TRBV24-1
CATSDLDASTYNEQFF
TGTGCCACCAGTGACTTAGACGCAAGCACCTACAATGAGCAGTTCTTC
>NA|14|NA|TRBJ2-3|TRBV7-7
CASSLRGTADTQYF
TGTGCTAGCAGCTTGCGGGGAACGGCAGATACGCAGTATTTT
>NA|16|NA|TRBJ2-7|TRBV11-1
CASSDPKAGAFFEQYF
TGTGCCAGCAGCGATCCGAAGGCGGGGGCTTTCTTCGAGCAGTACTTC
>NA|14|NA|TRBJ2-7|TRBV7-9
CASSPGHTSYEQYF
TGTGCCAGCAGCCCAGGACATACGAGCTACGAGCAGTACTTC
>NA|11|NA|TRBJ2-1|TRBV29-1
CSVTGGNEQFF
TGCAGCGTTACCGGGGGCAATGAGCAGTTCTTC
>NA|13|NA|TRBJ2-7|TRBV27
CATSLGGLWEQYF
TGTGCCACCTCGCTCGGCGGTCTCTGGGAGCAGTACTTC
>NA|15|NA|TRBJ1-2|TRBV24-1
CATSGSPTENYGYTF
TGTGCCACCAGTGGGTCACCTACAGAGAACTATGGCTACACCTTC